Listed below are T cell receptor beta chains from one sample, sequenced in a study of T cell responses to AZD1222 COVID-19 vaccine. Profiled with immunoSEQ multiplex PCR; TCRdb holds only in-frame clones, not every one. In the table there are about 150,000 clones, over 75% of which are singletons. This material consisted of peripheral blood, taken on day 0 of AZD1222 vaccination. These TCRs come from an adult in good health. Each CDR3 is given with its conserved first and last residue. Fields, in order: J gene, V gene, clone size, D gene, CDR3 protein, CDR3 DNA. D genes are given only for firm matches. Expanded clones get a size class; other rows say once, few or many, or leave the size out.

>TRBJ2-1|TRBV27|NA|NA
CASSFGLGEQFF
TGTGCCAGCAGTTTTGGCCTCGGGGAGCAGTTCTTC
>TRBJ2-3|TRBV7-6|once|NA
CASSLPPRSDTQYF
TGTGCCAGCAGCTTACCTCCCAGATCAGATACGCAGTATTTT
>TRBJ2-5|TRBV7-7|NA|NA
CASSSGRYQETQYF
TGTGCCAGCAGCTCGGGACGCTACCAAGAGACCCAGTACTTC
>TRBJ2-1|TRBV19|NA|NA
CASSSRTSSYNEQFF
TGTGCCAGTAGTTCCAGGACCAGCTCCTACAATGAGCAGTTCTTC
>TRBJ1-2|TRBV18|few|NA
CASSPFGWQDTNYGYTF
TGTGCCAGCTCACCATTTGGGTGGCAAGATACTAACTATGGCTACACCTTC
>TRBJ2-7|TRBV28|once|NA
CASSLRGLYEQYF
TGTGCCAGCAGTTTACGGGGTTTGTACGAGCAGTACTTC
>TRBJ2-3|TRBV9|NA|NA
CASSGTWDHTDTQYF
TGTGCCAGCAGCGGGACCTGGGACCACACAGATACGCAGTATTTT
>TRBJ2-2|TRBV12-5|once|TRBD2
CASGFPGGENTGELFF
TGTGCTAGTGGTTTCCCCGGGGGGGAGAACACCGGGGAGCTGTTTTTT
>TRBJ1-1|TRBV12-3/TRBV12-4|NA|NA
CASSLVRGARAFF
TGTGCCAGCAGTTTGGTAAGGGGCGCACGGGCTTTCTTT
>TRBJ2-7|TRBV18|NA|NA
CASSPSQGYEQYF
TGTGCCAGCTCACCGAGCCAGGGCTACGAGCAGTACTTC
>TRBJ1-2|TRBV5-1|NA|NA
CASSPERNYGYTF
TGCGCCAGCAGCCCGGAGAGGAACTATGGCTACACCTTC
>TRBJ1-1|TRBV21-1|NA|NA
CASRDRARNTEAFF
TGTGCCAGCCGGGACAGGGCAAGGAACACTGAAGCTTTCTTT
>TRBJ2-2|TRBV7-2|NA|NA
CASSYTGIGELFF
TGTGCCAGCAGCTACACAGGGATCGGGGAGCTGTTTTTT
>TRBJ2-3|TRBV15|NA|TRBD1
CATSRKGQGEDTQYF
TGTGCCACCAGCAGAAAAGGACAGGGGGAAGATACGCAGTATTTT
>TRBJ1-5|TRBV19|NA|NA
CASSFQGYNQPQHF
TGTGCCAGTAGTTTCCAGGGATACAATCAGCCCCAGCATTTT
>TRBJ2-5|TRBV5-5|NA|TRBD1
CASSLLGQGVQETQYF
TGTGCCAGCAGCTTATTGGGACAGGGGGTCCAAGAGACCCAGTACTTC
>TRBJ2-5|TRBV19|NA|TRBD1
CASSIGQGTQETQYF
TGTGCCAGTAGTATTGGACAGGGGACTCAAGAGACCCAGTACTTC
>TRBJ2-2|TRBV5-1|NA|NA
CASSPHEELFF
TGCGCCAGCAGCCCCCACGAGGAGCTGTTTTTT
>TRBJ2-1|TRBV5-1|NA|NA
CASSFPSTQGSSYNEQFF
TGCGCCAGCAGCTTCCCTAGTACTCAGGGGAGCTCCTACAATGAGCAGTTCTTC
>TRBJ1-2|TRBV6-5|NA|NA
CASSFLGPSVSYGYTF
TGTGCCAGCAGTTTTCTTGGACCCTCAGTCTCTTATGGCTACACCTTC
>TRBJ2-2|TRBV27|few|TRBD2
CASSSRWTSGNTGELFF
TGTGCCAGCAGTTCCCGGTGGACTAGCGGGAATACCGGGGAGCTGTTTTTT
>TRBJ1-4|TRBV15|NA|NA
CATSSHDSELFF
TGTGCCACCAGCAGTCACGACTCGGAACTGTTTTTT
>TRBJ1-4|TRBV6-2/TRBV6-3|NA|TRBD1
CASSVTGESEKLFF
TGTGCCAGCAGTGTCACAGGGGAGAGTGAAAAACTGTTTTTT
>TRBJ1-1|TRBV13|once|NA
CASSLGRRTEAFF
TGTGCCAGCAGCTTAGGCCGAAGGACTGAAGCTTTCTTT
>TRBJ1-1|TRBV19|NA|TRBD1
CASSTQGVRNTEAFF
TGTGCCAGTAGTACACAGGGGGTTAGGAACACTGAAGCTTTCTTT
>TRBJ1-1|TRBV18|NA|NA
CASSPAEWGGTEAFF
TGTGCCAGCTCACCGGCCGAATGGGGTGGCACTGAAGCTTTCTTT
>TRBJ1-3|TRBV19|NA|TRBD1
CASIGQDGAFGNTIYF
TGTGCCAGTATCGGACAGGATGGGGCTTTTGGAAACACCATATATTTT
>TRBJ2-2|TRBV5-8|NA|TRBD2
CASSSILAGDPGELFF
TGTGCCAGCAGCTCCATACTAGCGGGAGACCCCGGGGAGCTGTTTTTT
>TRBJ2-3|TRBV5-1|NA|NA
CASSLTGMNTDTQYF
TGCGCCAGCAGCTTGACAGGGATGAACACAGATACGCAGTATTTT
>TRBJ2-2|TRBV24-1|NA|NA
CATSDLRGGSRSGELFF
TGTGCCACCAGTGATTTGCGGGGCGGGTCGCGTTCCGGGGAGCTGTTTTTT
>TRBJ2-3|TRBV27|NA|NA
CASSLGEMDADTQYF
TGTGCCAGCAGTTTAGGGGAAATGGACGCAGATACGCAGTATTTT
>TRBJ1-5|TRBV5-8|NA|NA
CASSLEGARDQPQHF
TGTGCCAGCAGCTTGGAAGGGGCTCGCGATCAGCCCCAGCATTTT
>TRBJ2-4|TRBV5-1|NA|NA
CASSALPEVLAKNIQYF
TGCGCCAGCAGCGCACTCCCGGAGGTGTTAGCCAAAAACATTCAGTACTTC
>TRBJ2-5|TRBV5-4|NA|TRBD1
CASSPGTVQETQYF
TGTGCCAGCAGCCCCGGGACAGTACAAGAGACCCAGTACTTC
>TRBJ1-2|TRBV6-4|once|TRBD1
CASNGGQGSGYTF
TGTGCCAGCAATGGAGGACAGGGATCCGGCTACACCTTC
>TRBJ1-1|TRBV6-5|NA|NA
CASSYRPGIGNTEAFF
TGTGCCAGCAGTTACCGCCCGGGGATCGGGAACACTGAAGCTTTCTTT
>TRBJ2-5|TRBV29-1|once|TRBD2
CSVSLAGAPGETQYF
TGCAGCGTTTCACTAGCGGGAGCTCCGGGGGAGACCCAGTACTTC
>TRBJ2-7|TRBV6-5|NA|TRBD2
CASSDSSGGAYEQYF
TGTGCCAGCAGTGACTCTAGCGGGGGAGCCTACGAGCAGTACTTC
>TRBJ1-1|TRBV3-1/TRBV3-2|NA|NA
CASSQEGRNTEAFF
TGTGCCAGCAGCCAAGAAGGGAGGAACACTGAAGCTTTCTTT
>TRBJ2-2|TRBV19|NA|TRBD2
CASSMYQAGAYTGELFF
TGTGCCAGTAGTATGTATCAAGCGGGAGCTTACACCGGGGAGCTGTTTTTT
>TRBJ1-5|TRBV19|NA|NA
CASSISGGKQPQHF
TGTGCCAGTAGTATCTCCGGGGGGAAGCAGCCCCAGCATTTT
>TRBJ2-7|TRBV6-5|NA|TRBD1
CASSYSGGTGVYEQYF
TGTGCCAGCAGTTACTCGGGTGGGACAGGGGTCTACGAGCAGTACTTC
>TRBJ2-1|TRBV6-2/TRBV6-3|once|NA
CASRPNLNNEQFF
TGTGCCAGCAGGCCTAACCTAAACAATGAGCAGTTCTTC
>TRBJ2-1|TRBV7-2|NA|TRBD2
CASSQINPSSGGAGEQFF
TGTGCCAGCAGCCAGATAAACCCGAGTAGCGGGGGGGCGGGAGAGCAGTTCTTC